Each of the 15 T cell receptor beta chains below was sequenced from the same sample in a study of a mutant IDH1 vaccine in newly diagnosed glioma. The time point denotes: week 35, safety follow-up. Topical imiquimod was applied with each vaccine dose, which held 300 ug of mutant IDH1 20-mer peptide. What these receptors recognize is not known. Assay used: immunoSEQ multiplex PCR; TCRdb lists only in-frame clones, some missing. The top ten clones hold around 5.7% of a sample with under 50,000 clones, 85% to 90% of them seen once. The starting material was PBMCs, obtained from a glioma patient whose treatment included an IDH1 peptide vaccine. These receptors were collected from a woman aged 40-49 years with glioma.

This clone was picked up one time. The V call is TRBV14, the J call TRBJ2-1, with 10 bases lining up with TRBD1. CDR1 and CDR2 from the germline V gene are SGHDN and FVKESK. The V gene end was trimmed by 5 bases and the J gene end by 3 bases; junction bases not matched to a gene: 4. The CDR3 has 15 residues. The CDR3: CASSLGTGVYNEQFF. In nucleotides, the CDR3 is TGTGCCAGCAGCTTAGGGACAGGGGTCTACAATGAGCAGTTCTTC.

The chain couples TRBV5-4 to TRBJ2-5; D possibly corresponds to TRBD2 (6 bases). CDR1 SGHNT and CDR2 YYREEE come from the germline V gene (reference sequence). The CDR3 spans 13 residues. Trimming removed 2 bases at V and 2 bases at J, with 7 bases between. The chain's CDR3 is CASSFGGQETQYF. CDR3 DNA: TGTGCCAGCAGCTTTGGGGGGCAAGAGACCCAGTACTTC.

The chain couples TRBV27 to TRBJ2-4; D perhaps matches TRBD1 (5 bases). CDR3 length: 13 amino acids. V lost 3 bases and J lost 8, with 11 bases in between. Germline lookup yields CDR1 MNHEY and CDR2 SMNVEV (reference sequence). The CDR3 reads CASSFDSGHIQYF. DNA of the CDR3: TGTGCCAGCAGTTTCGACAGTGGTCACATTCAGTACTTC.

This chain connects TRBV5-1 to TRBJ1-3; TRBD1 agrees at 7 bases. Trimming removed 3 bases from V and 6 bases from J; junction bases left unmatched: 9. The germline V gene has CDR1 SGHRS and CDR2 YFSETQ. This CDR3 comprises 15 residues. The DNA of the CDR3 is TGCGCCAGCAGCTCGGGACAGCGGGACTCAAACACCATATATTTT. Amino acids: CASSSGQRDSNTIYF.

This sequence joins TRBV7-8 and TRBJ2-7; 7 bases match TRBD1. The V gene end was trimmed by 3 bases and the J gene end by 5 bases; junction bases not matched to a gene: 16. This CDR3 has 17 residues. Germline-derived CDR1 and CDR2 are SGHVS and FQNEAQ. The CDR3 region has the DNA TGTGCCAGCAGCTTGGATGGGACAGTGCTAACGGTTGACGAGCAGTACTTC. This translates into CASSLDGTVLTVDEQYF.

In nucleotides, the CDR3 is TGCGCCAGCAGCCCCGGGACAGGGTACGCTTTCTTT. Its protein product is CASSPGTGYAFF. The chain joins TRBV4-1 to TRBJ1-1; 9 bases line up with TRBD1. There are 12 residues in the CDR3. V lost 4 bases to trimming and J lost 11 bases; unmatched junction nucleotides: 5. The germline gives CDR1 MGHRA, CDR2 YSYEKL.

V usage is TRBV19 and J usage is TRBJ1-1, with TRBD1 as a possible D gene (5 bases). Germline CDR1 LNHDA, CDR2 SQIVND (reference sequence). The CDR3 runs 15 residues. Trimming took off 7 bases at V and 3 bases at J, with 18 bases between the two ends. This CDR3 is CASTPGPGAYTEAFF. CDR3 coding DNA: TGTGCCAGTACACCGGGACCCGGTGCGTACACTGAAGCTTTCTTT.

V usage is TRBV5-1 and J usage is TRBJ2-3; possible D gene TRBD2, 6 bases. V dropped 4 bases and J dropped 4 bases, with 13 bases sitting between them. This CDR3 contains 14 residues. The V gene's germline CDR1 is SGHRS and CDR2 YFSETQ. The CDR3 sequence: CASSERLGPDTQYF. For the CDR3, the DNA is TGCGCCAGCAGCGAGCGACTAGGCCCAGATACGCAGTATTTT.

The chain is built from TRBV4-2 and TRBJ1-2; D ambiguous. The germline CDR1 and CDR2 sequences are LGHNA and YNFKEQ. V was trimmed by 8 bases and J by 2 bases, leaving 12 bases between them. This CDR3 has 13 amino acids. This chain's CDR3 is CASAAPDNYGYTF. CDR3 nucleotides: TGTGCCAGCGCTGCCCCCGACAACTATGGCTACACCTTC.

This rearrangement joins TRBV19 to TRBJ1-5, with a tentative D call TRBD1 (6 bases). V was pared by 4 bases and J by 2 bases, with 15 bases between. The germline gives CDR1 LNHDA, CDR2 SQIVND (reference sequence). This CDR3 contains 16 residues. For the CDR3, the DNA is TGTGCCAGTAGTAGGTCCACAGGGTCGGGCAATCAGCCCCAGCATTTT. Its translation: CASSRSTGSGNQPQHF.

This chain links TRBV5-5 with TRBJ2-5, with 8 positions matching TRBD1. V lost 4 bases and J lost 1; bases outside the gene matches: 3. The CDR3 totals 14 residues. The germline V gene has CDR1 SGHKS and CDR2 YYEKEE (reference sequence). The DNA of the CDR3 is TGTGCCAGCAGCCGGACAGGGCTCCAAGAGACCCAGTACTTC. As protein: CASSRTGLQETQYF.

This clone was observed a few times. V and J are TRBV19 and TRBJ1-1; tentative D call: TRBD1 (6 bases). The ends were cut back, 6 bases at V and 0 bases at J, with 14 bases in the middle. Germline CDR1 LNHDA, CDR2 SQIVND (reference sequence). The CDR3 extends over 15 amino acids. The CDR3 nucleotides are TGTGCCAGTAGGAGGTCAGGGGCTCTGAACACTGAAGCTTTCTTT. Translation gives CASRRSGALNTEAFF. Based on the CDR3 plus reference TRBV19 and TRBJ1-1, the full variable domain is DGGITQSPKYLFRKEGQNVTLSCEQNLNHDAMYWYRQDPGQGLRLIYYSQIVNDFQKGDIAEGYSVSREKKESFPLTVTSAQKNPTAFYLCASRRSGALNTEAFFGQGTRLTVV.

The chain carries TRBV5-4 and TRBJ2-6; a weak D match, TRBD1 (6 bases). The CDR3 covers 17 residues. With 1 base removed from V and 4 bases from J, the gap between germline ends came to 15 bases. Germline V lookup: CDR1 SGHNT, CDR2 YYREEE (reference sequence). CDR3 residues: CASSLQQGRDGANVLTF. The CDR3 region has the DNA TGTGCCAGCAGCTTGCAACAGGGCAGGGACGGGGCCAACGTCCTGACTTTC. The full variable domain, its missing parts supplied by reference TRBV5-4 and TRBJ2-6, is ETGVTQSPTHLIKTRGQQVTLRCSSQSGHNTVSWYQQALGQGPQFIFQYYREEENGRGNFPPRFSGLQFPNYSSELNVNALELDDSALYLCASSLQQGRDGANVLTFGAGSRLTVL.

The chain employs TRBV9 and TRBJ1-2; 8 bases fit TRBD1. Germline V gene lookup returns CDR1 SGDLS and CDR2 YYNGEE. This CDR3 is built from 15 residues. With V trimmed by 3 bases and J by 1 base, 5 bases remained unmatched. This CDR3 is CASSGTGNGNYGYTF. CDR3 nucleotides: TGTGCCAGCAGCGGGACAGGGAATGGTAACTATGGCTACACCTTC.

The genes are TRBV4-1 and TRBJ2-3; 8 nucleotides align to TRBD1. After removal of 2 bases from V and 2 bases from J, the junction contained 9 bases not matched to a gene. Germline V gives CDR1 MGHRA, CDR2 YSYEKL. The CDR3 spans 17 residues. The CDR3 reads CASSQTWDRRATDTQYF. The CDR3 DNA sequence: TGCGCCAGCAGCCAAACCTGGGACAGGCGAGCCACAGATACGCAGTATTTT.